The count of the clone carrying this T cell receptor beta chain is one. As yet, its antigen is unknown. CD45RO-negative, CCR7-selected cells formed the naive CD8 fraction, which excluded terminally differentiated effector memory CD45RA+ cells. Donors, without exception, were Caucasian adults residing in Nashville, Tennessee. The sample is drawn from a study of shared clonotypes between healthy human individuals. Across the whole study: CD4 naive and memory got three plates each, CD8 naive two, CD8 memory one. Whole-study results and caveats: The four-donor shared clonotypes exceeded non-shared clonotypes in generation probability, with non-shared ones scoring lower. Sharing across four donors was highest in naive CD4 (around 5%) and lowest in memory CD8 (roughly 0.4%).

CDR1 is MGHRA and CDR2 is YSYEKL in the germline V gene. Trimming removed 2 bases at V and 4 bases at J, with 17 bases between. The CDR3 is 17 residues long. TCRdb keeps only in-frame clones here, not all; method: immunoSEQ multiplex PCR. The data hold about 2.2 million clones, with 80% to 95% observed a single time. Sequenced: naive CD8+ T cells from PBMCs. The rearrangement links TRBV4-1 to TRBJ2-2; the D gene is possibly TRBD2 (5 bases). The receptor comes from a man younger than 35 in good health. Some clones in this sample may be carry-over from other donors' samples. The CDR3 coding sequence is TGCGCCAGCAGCCAAAATATGGGGAGTCGCGGCACCGGGGAGCTGTTTTTT. Encoded protein: CASSQNMGSRGTGELFF.